In this sample, the clone carrying this TCR beta chain turned up a few times. Its antigen is currently unknown. This sample is drawn from a study of blood T cells in healthy people across ages. Study-wide results and caveats: Aged donors had fewer naive CD4+ cells and lower diversity than long-lived donors. As naive T cell percentage varied, TCR beta diversity correlated strongly with it.

Together with a sample-barcoded 5' primer, a J-beta primer mix was included in a second PCR lasting roughly 6 to 12 cycles. Individual samples furnished no less than 2.5 million CDR3-containing paired-end reads apiece. One entry per CDR3 protein, called by TCRdb with MiXCR from the 5' RACE reads. The sample contains about a million distinct CDR3 sequences, roughly 43% of which appear only once. The donors, all healthy, were Caucasians living in Russia, aged about 6 to 100. CDR3 length: 15 residues. Germline V gene sequence: CDR1 SGHRS, CDR2 YFSETQ. V lost 1 base and J lost 0, with 10 bases in between.

V gene TRBV5-1 combines with J gene TRBJ2-5; D perhaps matches TRBD2 (5 bases). The sample comprised blood. This clonotype was sampled from a young man in good health. The CDR3 loop reads CASSLYSGDQETQYF. The CDR3 nucleotides read TGCGCCAGCAGCTTGTATTCCGGGGACCAAGAGACCCAGTACTTC.